This T cell receptor beta chain was profiled in a study of blood T cell repertoires in COVID-19. Study in general: Either two negative PCRs, clearance, or symptom resolution qualified Cohort 3 donors as recovered. PBMCs, B-cell-depleted T cells, or T cells provided the cDNA or gDNA that made up the material. COVID-19 samples, acute and convalescent, were from the United States, Italy and Spain.

Original processing methods: Nucleated cell number was recorded as an estimate derived from reference gene primer amplification. Assay used: immunoSEQ multiplex PCR; TCRdb lists only in-frame clones, some missing. The V and J calls and the clone size are those of that table, but D and trimming were determined from the DNA. The sample holds 250,000 to 300,000 clones, 88% seen once. This CDR3 spans 14 amino acids. Germline loops: CDR1 SNHLY, CDR2 FYNNEI. Losses at the gene ends were 5 bases for V and 4 bases for J; bases not matched to a gene: 4. The TCR comes from a woman between 55 and 75 years old in a cohort exposed to, infected with or recovered from COVID-19 (not recorded which). The chain couples TRBV2 to TRBJ2-2, with 7 bases fitting TRBD1. Sequenced sample: PBMCs or T cells enriched from blood (not recorded which). The CDR3 is CASSYRGVTGELFF. The CDR3 DNA is TGTGCCAGCAGTTACAGGGGAGTCACCGGGGAGCTGTTTTTT.